These T cell receptor beta chains were read from a single sample in a study of identical twins. TCRdb reprocessed the 5' RACE reads via MiXCR and lists one record per CDR3 protein. This table holds some 96,000 distinct CDR3 sequences, about 6.1% found once. Sequencing input: memory T cells sorted from blood. All receptors come from a woman between 50 and 59 years old in good health. CDR3s include the opening cysteine and the closing phenylalanine or tryptophan. Size tells how often a clone was seen (once, few, many) or the class of an expanded clone, and some rows leave it out.

v_gene: TRBV6-6
j_gene: TRBJ2-7
abundance: many
CDR3aa: CASSATSGANSYEQYF

v_gene: TRBV13
j_gene: TRBJ2-5
abundance: many
CDR3aa: CASSSLAGGETQYF

v_gene: TRBV20-1
j_gene: TRBJ2-1
abundance: many
CDR3aa: CSARGRGGSGFF

v_gene: TRBV6-4
j_gene: TRBJ2-1
abundance: few
CDR3aa: CASSDHGTGANNEQFF

v_gene: TRBV4-2
j_gene: TRBJ2-7
abundance: many
CDR3aa: CASTPGGGRYEQYF

v_gene: TRBV20-1
j_gene: TRBJ2-5
abundance: -
CDR3aa: CSARVFVAGGGKTQYF

v_gene: TRBV20-1
j_gene: TRBJ2-1
abundance: few
CDR3aa: CSARGQGNFEQFF

v_gene: TRBV6-6
j_gene: TRBJ1-5
abundance: many
CDR3aa: CASGQGVRQPQHF

v_gene: TRBV3-1
j_gene: TRBJ2-3
abundance: few
CDR3aa: CASSQPGHTDTQYF

v_gene: TRBV10-2
j_gene: TRBJ1-2
abundance: many
CDR3aa: CASSPGQGVGGYTF

v_gene: TRBV20-1
j_gene: TRBJ1-1
abundance: -
CDR3aa: CSASFDRDGEAFF

v_gene: TRBV4-1
j_gene: TRBJ2-3
abundance: many
CDR3aa: CASSARDRTTDTQYF

v_gene: TRBV7-9
j_gene: TRBJ1-1
abundance: many
CDR3aa: CASSPYPGGRRGTEAFF

v_gene: TRBV5-1
j_gene: TRBJ2-7
abundance: many
CDR3aa: CASSSAGGTREQYF

v_gene: TRBV15
j_gene: TRBJ2-1
abundance: many
CDR3aa: CATPPGWWDEQFF

v_gene: TRBV12-3/TRBV12-4
j_gene: TRBJ2-7
abundance: many
CDR3aa: CASSLVPNYEQYF

v_gene: TRBV24-1
j_gene: TRBJ1-1
abundance: few
CDR3aa: CATSLGMNTEAFF

v_gene: TRBV5-4
j_gene: TRBJ1-1
abundance: many
CDR3aa: CASSLRAGGLFMNTEAFF

v_gene: TRBV5-1
j_gene: TRBJ2-7
abundance: -
CDR3aa: CASSLSGGRGEQYF

v_gene: TRBV12-3/TRBV12-4
j_gene: TRBJ1-2
abundance: many
CDR3aa: CASSLAAIYGYTF

v_gene: TRBV6-6
j_gene: TRBJ2-1
abundance: few
CDR3aa: CASSSSRNKNEQFF

v_gene: TRBV25-1
j_gene: TRBJ2-3
abundance: many
CDR3aa: CASSEGSTSTDTQYF

v_gene: TRBV24-1
j_gene: TRBJ1-1
abundance: many
CDR3aa: CATSKGREAFF

v_gene: TRBV3-1
j_gene: TRBJ1-2
abundance: many
CDR3aa: CASSQLSGKGYTF

v_gene: TRBV27
j_gene: TRBJ2-1
abundance: many
CDR3aa: CASSLLDRDDEQFF

v_gene: TRBV7-9
j_gene: TRBJ2-7
abundance: many
CDR3aa: CASSLANRDPQYF

v_gene: TRBV4-1
j_gene: TRBJ1-2
abundance: many
CDR3aa: CASSPPNSYGYTF

v_gene: TRBV6-2/TRBV6-3
j_gene: TRBJ2-2
abundance: many
CDR3aa: CASTLTGELFF

v_gene: TRBV27
j_gene: TRBJ2-2
abundance: few
CDR3aa: CASSRTSGSTGELFF